Below, 14 T cell receptor delta chains from the same sample are listed, as sequenced in a study of gammadelta T cells in human blood. TCRdb called clones from the RT-PCR reads again using CATT. Of about 320 delta-chain clones listed, 35% to 50% are singletons. Sequenced material: non-Vgamma9Vdelta2 gamma-delta T cells from cord blood. The source of these receptors is a newborn.

A single count supports this clone. Just one base apart from a much larger clone, this may be a read error. The identical CDR3 is also encoded by other nucleotide sequences in the sample. The chain recombines TRAV36/DV7 with TRDJ1, with TRDD3 identical over 9 bases. The CDR3 extends over 19 amino acids. Germline lookup yields CDR1 VTNFRS and CDR2 LTSSGIE (reference sequence). The CDR3, as DNA: TGTGCTGTGGCCCTTCCGCCCTCGGGGATACGCGTTGACACAGATAAACTCATCTTT. Its protein is CAVALPPSGIRVDTDKLIF.

Concerning this clone: A much larger clonotype is one base distant, so this may be a read error. The same CDR3 is also encoded by other DNA sequences in this sample. V gene TRDV1 combines with J gene TRDJ1; weak D call: TRDD3 (6 bases). The germline V gene has CDR1 TSWWSYY and CDR2 QGS. V was clipped by 1 base and J by 5 bases, with 23 bases between them. The CDR3 sequence is 18 residues long. CDR3 loop: CALGEQVGWGPPTDKLIF. CDR3 sequence (DNA): TGTGCTCTTGGGGAACAGGTGGGCTGGGGACCTCCAACTGATAAACTCATCTTT.

This clone was seen only a few times. A much bigger clone sits one base away, suggesting this may be a read error. The sample holds other DNA sequences that translate to the same CDR3. This chain links TRDV1 with TRDJ1; 12 bases match TRDD3. Germline CDR1 TSWWSYY, CDR2 QGS. The CDR3 covers 24 residues. CDR3 in amino acids: CALGELEGLPPLGDTRWYTDKLIF. DNA for the CDR3: TGTGCTCTTGGGGAACTGGAAGGCCTTCCCCCTCTGGGGGATACGCGTTGGTACACTGATAAACTCATCTTT.

Note on this clone: A much bigger clone sits one base away, suggesting this may be a read error. This specimen includes other DNA sequences encoding the same CDR3. The genes are TRDV1 and TRDJ1; TRDD2 matches 8 bases. V dropped 6 bases and J dropped 5; count of bases not matched to a gene: 26. Germline values: CDR1 TSWWSYY, CDR2 QGS. The CDR3 has 20 amino acids. CDR3 nucleotides: TGTGCTCTTGGCCCGGCCTTCCTATATCCCCCCTCCCTCGGGACTGATAAACTCATCTTT. Amino acids: CALGPAFLYPPSLGTDKLIF.

Comment on this clone: A much larger clone differs from this one at a single base, so this may be a read error. The identical CDR3 is also encoded by other nucleotide sequences in the sample. This chain links TRDV1 with TRDJ1, with 11 bases lining up with TRDD3. The CDR3 length is 18 residues. Germline V gene lookup returns CDR1 TSWWSYY and CDR2 QGS. This chain's CDR3 is CALGEFWDWGIYTDKLIF. For the CDR3, the DNA is TGTGCTCTTGGGGAATTCTGGGACTGGGGGATATACACAGATAAACTCATCTTT.

This sequence joins TRDV1 and TRDJ1; D is possibly TRDD2 (6 bases). The germline V gene has CDR1 TSWWSYY and CDR2 QGS. There are 19 residues in the CDR3. V lost 1 base to trimming and J lost 8 bases, with 29 bases between them. CDR3 loop: CALGEHWKSRSPSFRKLIF. In DNA, the CDR3 is TGTGCTCTTGGGGAACACTGGAAAAGTCGGTCCCCGTCCTTCCGAAAACTCATCTTT.

As for this clone: With only one base between it and a far larger clone, this is likely a read error. This chain links TRDV1 with TRDJ1; TRDD3 agrees at 13 bases. The CDR3 runs 20 residues. Germline values: CDR1 TSWWSYY, CDR2 QGS. This chain's CDR3 is CALGKLCTGGYDPPIHKLIF. DNA for the CDR3: TGTGCTCTTGGGAAACTATGTACTGGGGGATACGACCCTCCGATCCATAAACTCATCTTT.

Remarks on this clone: A read error may explain this, as a much larger clone is one base away. The chain joins TRDV2 to TRDJ3, with 9 bases identical to TRDD3. This CDR3 is built from 16 residues. CDR1 GEAIGNYY and CDR2 EKD come from the germline V gene. CDR3 DNA: TGTGCCTGTAACTGGGGGAGCTCCTGGGACACTCGACAGATGTTTTTC. This encodes CACNWGSSWDTRQMFF.

Comment on this clone: A clone one base away is much larger, so this may be a read error. The same CDR3 arises from other DNA sequences in this sample as well. The chain has TRDV2 and TRDJ3; 10 positions agree with TRDD3. Germline loops: CDR1 GEAIGNYY, CDR2 EKD. This CDR3 spans 17 amino acids. The CDR3 loop reads CACDTGGYSWDTRQMFF. CDR3 bases: TGTGCCTGTGACACTGGGGGATACTCCTGGGACACTCGACAGATGTTTTTC.

The rearrangement uses TRDV1 and TRDJ1, with D maybe TRDD3 (8 bases). The CDR3 runs 21 residues. Germline V CDR1 and CDR2: TSWWSYY, QGS. The V end was cut by 3 bases, the J end by 0 bases, with 29 bases between. The CDR3 bases are TGTGCTCTTGGGGAGGACGGCCTTCCTCCATACTGGGGGCCGTACACCGATAAACTCATCTTT. It is translated as CALGEDGLPPYWGPYTDKLIF.

Details on this clone: A far larger clone is one base from this, pointing to a likely read error. This same CDR3 is encoded by further DNA sequences in the sample. The genes are TRDV1 and TRDJ1; TRDD3 aligns across 8 bases. The ends lost 1 base at V and 3 bases at J; junction bases unmatched: 16. Germline CDR1 and CDR2: TSWWSYY and QGS. This CDR3 is 19 amino acids long. The CDR3 protein is CALGEPPHNPGDTADKLIF. In DNA, the CDR3 is TGTGCTCTTGGGGAACCCCCTCATAATCCCGGGGATACAGCCGATAAACTCATCTTT.

In the case of this clone: This may arise from a read error, as a much more abundant clone is one base away. The genes are TRDV1 and TRDJ3; weak D call: TRDD3 (6 bases). There are 23 residues in the CDR3. In germline, CDR1 is TSWWSYY, CDR2 QGS. V was trimmed by 2 bases and J by 0 bases, leaving 26 bases between them. CDR3: CALGEVRTAFWGSSSWDTRQMFF. CDR3 nucleotide sequence: TGTGCTCTTGGGGAAGTCCGTACGGCATTCTGGGGATCCAGCTCCTGGGACACCCGACAGATGTTTTTC.

By share, this clone counts as large. This sample also contains other DNA sequences that code for the same CDR3. The rearrangement uses TRDV1 and TRDJ1, with 9 bases lining up with TRDD3. The CDR3 totals 19 residues. Germline V gene lookup returns CDR1 TSWWSYY and CDR2 QGS. J lost 0 bases, V lost 3 bases, and 14 bases had no gene match. CDR3 amino acids: CALGDASPYWGTHTDKLIF. The CDR3 DNA sequence: TGTGCTCTTGGGGACGCTTCCCCGTACTGGGGGACTCACACCGATAAACTCATCTTT.

A note on this clone: A much larger clone sits a single nucleotide away, making a read error possible. The sample carries other DNA sequences with the same CDR3. The chain carries TRDV3 and TRDJ1, with D possibly matching TRDD3 (6 bases). This CDR3 has 17 residues. Germline CDR1 reads TVYSNPD; CDR2 reads GDNSRS (reference sequence). For the CDR3, the DNA is TGTGCCTCCAAGCTACGTCCCGGGGGAGTGTACACTGATAAACTCATCTTT. It specifies CASKLRPGGVYTDKLIF.